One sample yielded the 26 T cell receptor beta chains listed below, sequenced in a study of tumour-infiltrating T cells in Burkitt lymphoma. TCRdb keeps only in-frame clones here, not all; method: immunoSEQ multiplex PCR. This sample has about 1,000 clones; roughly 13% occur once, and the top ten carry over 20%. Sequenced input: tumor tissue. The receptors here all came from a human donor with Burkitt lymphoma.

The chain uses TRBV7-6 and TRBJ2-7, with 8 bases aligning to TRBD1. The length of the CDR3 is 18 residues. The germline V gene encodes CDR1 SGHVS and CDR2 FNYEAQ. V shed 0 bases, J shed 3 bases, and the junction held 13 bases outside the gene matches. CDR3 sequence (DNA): TGTGCCAGCAGCTTAGCTGATCGGGCGGGACAGGAGGACTACGAGCAGTACTTC. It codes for CASSLADRAGQEDYEQYF.

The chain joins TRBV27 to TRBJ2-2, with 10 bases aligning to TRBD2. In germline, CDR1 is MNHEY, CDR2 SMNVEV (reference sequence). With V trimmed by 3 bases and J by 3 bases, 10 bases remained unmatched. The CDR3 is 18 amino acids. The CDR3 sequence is CASSFWTSGNDDTGELFF. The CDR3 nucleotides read TGTGCCAGCAGTTTCTGGACTAGCGGAAACGATGACACCGGGGAGCTGTTTTTT.

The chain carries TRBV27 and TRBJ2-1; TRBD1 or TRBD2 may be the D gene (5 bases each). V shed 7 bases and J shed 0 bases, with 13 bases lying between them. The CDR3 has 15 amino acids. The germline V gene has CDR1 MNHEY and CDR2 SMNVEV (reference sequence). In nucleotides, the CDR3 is TGTGCCAGCAAGAACGGGGCCATCTCCTACAATGAGCAGTTCTTC. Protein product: CASKNGAISYNEQFF.

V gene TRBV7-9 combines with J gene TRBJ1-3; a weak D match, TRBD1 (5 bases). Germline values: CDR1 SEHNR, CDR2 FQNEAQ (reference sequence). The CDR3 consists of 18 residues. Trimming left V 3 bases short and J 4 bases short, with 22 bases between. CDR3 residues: CASSLKRTWGSVGNTIYF. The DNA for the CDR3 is TGTGCCAGCAGCTTGAAGAGAACCTGGGGCTCGGTAGGAAACACCATATATTTT.

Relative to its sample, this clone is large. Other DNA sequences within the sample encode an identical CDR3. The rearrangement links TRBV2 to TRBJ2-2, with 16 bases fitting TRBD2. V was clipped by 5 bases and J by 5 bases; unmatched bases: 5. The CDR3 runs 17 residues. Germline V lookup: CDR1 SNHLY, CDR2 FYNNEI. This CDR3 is CASSPGTSGRETGELFF. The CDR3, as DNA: TGTGCCAGCAGTCCCGGGACTAGCGGGAGGGAGACCGGGGAGCTGTTTTTT.

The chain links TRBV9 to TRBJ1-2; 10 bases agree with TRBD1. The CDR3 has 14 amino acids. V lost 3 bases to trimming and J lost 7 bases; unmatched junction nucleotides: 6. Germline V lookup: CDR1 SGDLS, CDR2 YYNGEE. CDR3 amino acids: CASSDSTGGSGYTF. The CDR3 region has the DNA TGTGCCAGCAGCGACTCGACAGGGGGCTCTGGCTACACCTTC. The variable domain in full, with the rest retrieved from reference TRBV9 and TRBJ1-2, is DSGVTQTPKHLITATGQRVTLRCSPRSGDLSVYWYQQSLDQGLQFLIQYYNGEERAKGNILERFSAQQFPDLHSELNLSSLELGDSALYFCASSDSTGGSGYTFGSGTRLTVV.

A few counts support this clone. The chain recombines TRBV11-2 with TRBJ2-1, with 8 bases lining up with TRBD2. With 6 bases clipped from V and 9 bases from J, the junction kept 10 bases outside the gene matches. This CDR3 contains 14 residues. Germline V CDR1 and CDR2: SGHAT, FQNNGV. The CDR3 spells CASSPGLGLSEQFF. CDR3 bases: TGTGCCAGCAGTCCGGGACTAGGTTTGAGTGAGCAGTTCTTC.

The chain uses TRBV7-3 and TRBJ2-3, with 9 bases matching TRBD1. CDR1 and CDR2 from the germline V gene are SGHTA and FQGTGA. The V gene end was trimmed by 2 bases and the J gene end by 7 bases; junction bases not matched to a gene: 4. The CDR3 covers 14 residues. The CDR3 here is CASSLYGTGNTQYF. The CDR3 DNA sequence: TGTGCCAGCAGCTTATACGGGACAGGGAATACGCAGTATTTT.

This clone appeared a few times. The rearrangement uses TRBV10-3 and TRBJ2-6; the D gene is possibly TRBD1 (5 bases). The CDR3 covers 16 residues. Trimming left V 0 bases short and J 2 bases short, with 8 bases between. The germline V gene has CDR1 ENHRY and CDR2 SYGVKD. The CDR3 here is CAISESGHPGANVLTF. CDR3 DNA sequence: TGTGCCATCAGTGAGTCTGGACACCCTGGGGCCAACGTCCTGACTTTC.

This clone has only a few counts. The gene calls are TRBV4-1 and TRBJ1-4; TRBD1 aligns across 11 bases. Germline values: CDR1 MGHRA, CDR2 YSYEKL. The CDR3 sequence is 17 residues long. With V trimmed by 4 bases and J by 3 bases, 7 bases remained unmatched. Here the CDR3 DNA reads TGCGCCAGCAGCCCAGTGGACAGGGGGCTCCCTAATGAAAAACTGTTTTTT. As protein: CASSPVDRGLPNEKLFF.

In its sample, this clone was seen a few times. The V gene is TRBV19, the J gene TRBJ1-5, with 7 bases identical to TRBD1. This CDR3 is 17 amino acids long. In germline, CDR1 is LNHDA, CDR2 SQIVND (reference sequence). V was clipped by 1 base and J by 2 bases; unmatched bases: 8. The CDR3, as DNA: TGTGCCAGTAGTATAGGGAAGACAGGGTTGGGCAATCAGCCCCAGCATTTT. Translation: CASSIGKTGLGNQPQHF.

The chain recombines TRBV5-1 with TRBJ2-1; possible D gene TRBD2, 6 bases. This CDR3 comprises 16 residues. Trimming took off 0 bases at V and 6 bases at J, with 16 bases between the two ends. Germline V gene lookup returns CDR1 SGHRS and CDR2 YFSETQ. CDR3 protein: CASSLGDTSPPNEQFF. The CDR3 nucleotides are TGCGCCAGCAGCTTGGGGGATACTAGCCCCCCCAATGAGCAGTTCTTC.

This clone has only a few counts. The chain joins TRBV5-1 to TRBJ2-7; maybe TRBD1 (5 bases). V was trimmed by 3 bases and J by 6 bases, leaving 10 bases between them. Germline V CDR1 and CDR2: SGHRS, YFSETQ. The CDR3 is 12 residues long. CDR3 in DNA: TGCGCCAGCAGCTCTTATAGGGGCGAGCAGTACTTC. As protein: CASSSYRGEQYF.

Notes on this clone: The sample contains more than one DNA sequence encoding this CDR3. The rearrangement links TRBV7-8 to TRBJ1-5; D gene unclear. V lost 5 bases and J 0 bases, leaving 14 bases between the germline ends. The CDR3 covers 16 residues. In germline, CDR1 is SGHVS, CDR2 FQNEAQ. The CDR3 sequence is CASSPLLGNSNQPQHF. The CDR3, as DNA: TGTGCCAGCAGCCCGCTGTTAGGGAATAGCAATCAGCCCCAGCATTTT.

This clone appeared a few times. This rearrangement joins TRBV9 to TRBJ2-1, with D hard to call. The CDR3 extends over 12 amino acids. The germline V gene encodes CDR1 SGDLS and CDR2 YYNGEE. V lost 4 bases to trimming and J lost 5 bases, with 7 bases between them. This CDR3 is CASSKRNNEQFF. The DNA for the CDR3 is TGTGCCAGCAGCAAAAGGAACAATGAGCAGTTCTTC.

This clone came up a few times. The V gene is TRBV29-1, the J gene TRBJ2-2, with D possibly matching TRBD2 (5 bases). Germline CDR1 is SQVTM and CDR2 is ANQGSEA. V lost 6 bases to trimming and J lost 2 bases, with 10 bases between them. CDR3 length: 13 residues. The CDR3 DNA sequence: TGCAGCGTGGCGGGCAGTAACACCGGGGAGCTGTTTTTT. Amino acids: CSVAGSNTGELFF.

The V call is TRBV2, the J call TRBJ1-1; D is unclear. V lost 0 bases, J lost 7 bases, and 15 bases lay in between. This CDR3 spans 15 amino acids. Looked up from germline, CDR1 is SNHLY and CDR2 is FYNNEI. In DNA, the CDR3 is TGTGCCAGCAGTGAAGCGCTTATGGCGACCGATGAAGCTTTCTTT. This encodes CASSEALMATDEAFF.

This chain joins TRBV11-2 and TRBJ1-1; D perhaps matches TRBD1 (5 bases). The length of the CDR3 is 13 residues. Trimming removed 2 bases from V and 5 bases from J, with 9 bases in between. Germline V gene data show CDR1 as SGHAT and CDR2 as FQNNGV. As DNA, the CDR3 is TGTGCCAGCAGCTTAACCGGGGCTACTGAAGCTTTCTTT. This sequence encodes CASSLTGATEAFF. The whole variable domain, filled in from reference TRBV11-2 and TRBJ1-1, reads EAGVAQSPRYKIIEKRQSVAFWCNPISGHATLYWYQQILGQGPKLLIQFQNNGVVDDSQLPKDRFSAERLKGVDSTLKIQPAKLEDSAVYLCASSLTGATEAFFGQGTRLTVV.

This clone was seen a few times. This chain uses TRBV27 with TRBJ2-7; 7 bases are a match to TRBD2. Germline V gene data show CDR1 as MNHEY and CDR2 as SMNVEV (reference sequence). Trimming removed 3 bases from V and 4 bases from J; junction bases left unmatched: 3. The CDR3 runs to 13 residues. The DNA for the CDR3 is TGTGCCAGCAGTTTGAGAGCGGGGTACGAGCAGTACTTC. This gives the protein CASSLRAGYEQYF.

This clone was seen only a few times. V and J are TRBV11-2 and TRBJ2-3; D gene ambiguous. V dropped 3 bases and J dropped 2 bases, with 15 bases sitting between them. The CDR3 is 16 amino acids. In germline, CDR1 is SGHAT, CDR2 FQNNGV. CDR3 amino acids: CASSFGLAPFTDTQYF. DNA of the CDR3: TGTGCCAGCAGCTTCGGGCTGGCACCCTTCACAGATACGCAGTATTTT.

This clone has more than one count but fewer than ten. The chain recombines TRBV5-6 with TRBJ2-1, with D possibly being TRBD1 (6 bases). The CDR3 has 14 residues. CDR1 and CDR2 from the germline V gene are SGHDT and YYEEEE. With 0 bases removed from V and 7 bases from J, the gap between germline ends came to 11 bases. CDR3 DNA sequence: TGTGCCAGCAGCTTGGGGGGACACTTAAATGAGCAGTTCTTC. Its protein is CASSLGGHLNEQFF.

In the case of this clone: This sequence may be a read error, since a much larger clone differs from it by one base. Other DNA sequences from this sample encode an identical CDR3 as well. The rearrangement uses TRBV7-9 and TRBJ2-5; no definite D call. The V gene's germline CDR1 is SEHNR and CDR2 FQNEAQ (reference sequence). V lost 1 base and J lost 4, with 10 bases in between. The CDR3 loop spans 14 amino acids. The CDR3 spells CASSLGLSAETQYF. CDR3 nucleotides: TGTGCCAGCAGCTTAGGTCTGAGTGCAGAGACCCAGTACTTC.

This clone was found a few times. CDR3 sequence reads: CASSSDREETQYF. The CDR3 DNA sequence: TGTGCCAGCAGCTCGGACAGAGAAGAGACCCAGTACTTC. The rearrangement joins TRBV27 to TRBJ2-5, with D possibly being TRBD1 (6 bases). The CDR3 loop spans 13 amino acids. Germline V gene sequence: CDR1 MNHEY, CDR2 SMNVEV (reference sequence). The V gene lost 6 bases and the J gene lost 3 bases, with 11 bases spanning the gap.

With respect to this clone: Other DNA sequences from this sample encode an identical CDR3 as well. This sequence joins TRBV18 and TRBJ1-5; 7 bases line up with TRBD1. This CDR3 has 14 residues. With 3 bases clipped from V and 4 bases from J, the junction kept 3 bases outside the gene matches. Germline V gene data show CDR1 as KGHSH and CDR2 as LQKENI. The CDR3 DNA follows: TGTGCCAGCTCACCTGACAGGGTAAATCAGCCCCAGCATTTT. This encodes CASSPDRVNQPQHF.

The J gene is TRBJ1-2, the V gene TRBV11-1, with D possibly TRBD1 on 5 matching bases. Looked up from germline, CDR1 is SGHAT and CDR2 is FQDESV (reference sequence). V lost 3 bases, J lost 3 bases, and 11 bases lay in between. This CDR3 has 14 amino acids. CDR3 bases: TGTGCCAGCAGCTTGGGGCGGGGATACTATGGCTACACCTTC. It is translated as CASSLGRGYYGYTF. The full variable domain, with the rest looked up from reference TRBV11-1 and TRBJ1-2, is EAEVAQSPRYKITEKSQAVAFWCDPISGHATLYWYRQILGQGPELLVQFQDESVVDDSQLPKDRFSAERLKGVDSTLKIQPAELGDSAMYLCASSLGRGYYGYTFGSGTRLTVV.

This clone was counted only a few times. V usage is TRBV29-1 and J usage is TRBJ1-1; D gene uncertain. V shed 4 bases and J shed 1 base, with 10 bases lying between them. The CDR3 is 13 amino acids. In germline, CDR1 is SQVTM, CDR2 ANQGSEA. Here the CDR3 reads CSVVGIGNTEAFF. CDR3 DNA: TGCAGCGTTGTAGGGATTGGGAACACTGAAGCTTTCTTT.